This TCR beta chain originates from a study of human T cells and chemical hapten exposure. Time point: patch test 1, 2 weeks after DPC sensitization. Stated treatment: therapeutic diphenylcyclopropenone sensitization with weekly scalp DPC. MiXCR, run by TCRdb on the RACE reads, gives a single entry per CDR3 protein. The table records some 70,000 distinct CDR3 sequences, approximately 35% of them present only once. The sample was whole blood, taken in connection with sensitization to the hapten diphenylcyclopropenone (DPC). This receptor was obtained from a middle-aged man with alopecia areata. Some clones in this sample may be carry-over from other donors' samples.

The CDR3 spells CASSQTGTDTEAFF. CDR3 bases: TGTGCCAGCAGCCAAACGGGGACGGACACTGAAGCTTTCTTT. The chain couples TRBV4-2 to TRBJ1-1; D might be TRBD1 (5 bases). The ends were cut back, 2 bases at V and 3 bases at J, with 10 bases in the middle. Looked up from germline, CDR1 is LGHNA and CDR2 is YNFKEQ. The CDR3 has 14 residues.